Each of the 18 T cell receptor beta chains below was sequenced from the same sample in a study of T-cell reconstitution after alpha-beta-depleted transplantation in children. Preparing the TCRbeta library involved the use of unique molecular identifiers. One entry per CDR3 protein, called by TCRdb with MiXCR from the PCR reads. The sample includes roughly 500,000 distinct CDR3 sequences, roughly a tenth seen only once; the top ten take 2% to 2.5%. Source: PBMCs, taken before TCRalphabeta/CD19-depleted stem cell transplant. All receptors derive from a child younger than 10 with inherited bone marrow failure, due to receive a stem cell transplant.

This clonotype was observed many times. This chain connects TRBV29-1 to TRBJ2-7; the match to TRBD1 covers 8 bases. This CDR3 contains 13 residues. Germline CDR1 is SQVTM and CDR2 is ANQGSEA. Losses at the gene ends were 6 bases for V and 0 bases for J; bases not matched to a gene: 4. The CDR3 sequence: CSVETGASYEQYF. CDR3 bases: TGCAGCGTGGAGACAGGGGCCTCCTACGAGCAGTACTTC.

This clonotype was seen just once. The rearrangement joins TRBV7-8 to TRBJ2-1; D not certain. Germline V gene lookup returns CDR1 SGHVS and CDR2 FQNEAQ. The CDR3 is made up of 14 amino acids. Trimming left V 2 bases short and J 2 bases short, with 7 bases between. The CDR3 spells CASSLLVAYNEQFF. CDR3 nucleotide sequence: TGTGCCAGCAGCTTACTAGTGGCCTACAATGAGCAGTTCTTC.

Ten or more counts support this clonotype. The gene calls are TRBV5-6 and TRBJ2-1; TRBD1 aligns across 8 bases. Germline V CDR1 and CDR2: SGHDT, YYEEEE. The CDR3 totals 14 residues. With V trimmed by 2 bases and J by 10 bases, 8 bases remained unmatched. The CDR3 protein is CASSFGTGSWEQFF. CDR3 sequence (DNA): TGTGCCAGCAGCTTCGGGACAGGCTCATGGGAGCAGTTCTTC.

This clonotype was recorded many times. V usage is TRBV19 and J usage is TRBJ1-3; no clear D gene. Germline loops: CDR1 LNHDA, CDR2 SQIVND (reference sequence). The ends were cut back, 3 bases at V and 0 bases at J, with 12 bases in the middle. This CDR3 has 16 residues. Written as DNA, the CDR3 is TGTGCCAGTAGTATTGCGGCCATAACCTCTGGAAACACCATATATTTT. Its translation: CASSIAAITSGNTIYF.

The table lists this clonotype with many counts. The chain has TRBV29-1 and TRBJ1-2; the D is unclear. The CDR3 extends over 14 amino acids. Germline lookup yields CDR1 SQVTM and CDR2 ANQGSEA. The ends were cut back, 1 base at V and 2 bases at J, with 11 bases in the middle. The CDR3 region has the DNA TGCAGCGTTGAAGTCCGAGACATAAACTATGGCTACACCTTC. Protein sequence: CSVEVRDINYGYTF.

In this sample, this clonotype turned up many times. The genes are TRBV7-9 and TRBJ2-3, with TRBD2 identical over 8 bases. With 1 base clipped from V and 5 bases from J, the junction kept 5 bases outside the gene matches. The CDR3 is 15 amino acids. Germline-derived CDR1 and CDR2 are SEHNR and FQNEAQ (reference sequence). CDR3 DNA sequence: TGTGCCAGCAGCTTAGGCGGGGGGCGAAAAGATACGCAGTATTTT. Its translation is CASSLGGGRKDTQYF.

A note on this clonotype: A single base separates this from a much larger clone, so it may be a read error. V and J are TRBV5-1 and TRBJ2-4; D is uncertain. The length of the CDR3 is 12 residues. Germline lookup yields CDR1 SGHRS and CDR2 YFSETQ. The CDR3 DNA follows: TGCGCCAACCGACGGAACCAAAACATGCAGTACTTC. This gives the protein CANRRNQNMQYF.

Of note for this clonotype: An end of the junction differs from the germline gene, which may be a read error. The chain links TRBV6-2 or TRBV6-3 to TRBJ2-2; possibly TRBD1 or TRBD2 for D (5 bases each). CDR3 length: 12 amino acids. Looked up from germline, CDR1 is MNHEY and CDR2 is SVGEGT. The CDR3 DNA reads as TGTGCCAGCAGTTCTATTACCGGGGACCTGTTTTTT. Protein sequence: CASSSITGDLFF.

Ten or more counts support this clonotype. The chain recombines TRBV15 with TRBJ1-1; no clear D gene. The CDR3 consists of 12 residues. Trimming left V 7 bases short and J 4 bases short, with 10 bases between. The germline V gene has CDR1 LNHNV and CDR2 YYDKDF (reference sequence). The CDR3 is CATMRDGTEAFF. The CDR3 bases are TGTGCCACCATGAGGGATGGCACTGAAGCTTTCTTT.

To note about this clonotype: A much larger clone lies one base from this, so it may be a read error. CDR3 region: CASSPSFGVFQGLKIF. CDR3 DNA sequence: TGTGCCAGCAGCCCCAGTTTTGGTGTCTTTCAGGGTTTAAAAATCTTC. The V call is TRBV5-5, the J call TRBJ2-1; D might be TRBD1 (5 bases). The CDR3 runs 16 residues. Looked up from germline, CDR1 is SGHKS and CDR2 is YYEKEE (reference sequence).

Many counts were recorded for this clonotype. The CDR3 coding sequence is TGCGCCAGCAGCCACCGGACAGGGTCCTACGAGCAGTACTTC. This encodes CASSHRTGSYEQYF. V is TRBV4-3 and J is TRBJ2-7; 8 bases fit TRBD1. The V segment lost 3 bases and the J segment 1 base; nucleotides outside the gene matches: 2. Germline V lookup: CDR1 LGHNA, CDR2 YSLEER. This CDR3 is 14 amino acids long.

This clonotype was seen ten or more times. The CDR3 sequence: CASSLTGEVTDTQYF. CDR3 coding DNA: TGTGCCAGCAGTCTGACAGGGGAGGTCACAGATACGCAGTATTTT. The V gene is TRBV27, the J gene TRBJ2-3; TRBD1 matches at 8 bases. The V gene end was trimmed by 5 bases and the J gene end by 2 bases; junction bases not matched to a gene: 6. CDR1 and CDR2 (germline): MNHEY, SMNVEV (reference sequence). The CDR3 runs 15 residues.

This clonotype was counted only a few times. The chain combines TRBV11-2 with TRBJ2-5, with TRBD2 matching 10 bases. Germline V gene lookup returns CDR1 SGHAT and CDR2 FQNNGV. Trimming removed 1 base from V and 2 bases from J; junction bases left unmatched: 1. This CDR3 has 15 residues. The CDR3 sequence: CASSLVLAGQETQYF. DNA for the CDR3: TGTGCCAGCAGCTTAGTACTAGCGGGGCAAGAGACCCAGTACTTC. The variable domain in full, with the rest retrieved from reference TRBV11-2 and TRBJ2-5, is EAGVAQSPRYKIIEKRQSVAFWCNPISGHATLYWYQQILGQGPKLLIQFQNNGVVDDSQLPKDRFSAERLKGVDSTLKIQPAKLEDSAVYLCASSLVLAGQETQYFGPGTRLLVL.

The rearrangement links TRBV24-1 to TRBJ1-2, with unresolved D. Germline V gene lookup returns CDR1 KGHDR and CDR2 SFDVKD. V was cut by 0 bases and J by 2 bases, with 6 bases left in between. The CDR3 runs 14 residues. CDR3: CATSDLQQNYGYTF. The CDR3 bases are TGTGCCACCAGTGATTTGCAACAGAACTATGGCTACACCTTC.

This clonotype was seen at least ten times. The chain links TRBV5-1 to TRBJ2-7; D is unresolved. Germline values: CDR1 SGHRS, CDR2 YFSETQ. The CDR3 extends over 15 amino acids. Trimming left V 0 bases short and J 3 bases short, with 13 bases between. The DNA for the CDR3 is TGCGCCAGCAGCTTGGAGAGTAGGATCAACTACGAGCAGTACTTC. This sequence encodes CASSLESRINYEQYF.

Ten or more counts support this clonotype. The chain is built from TRBV20-1 and TRBJ2-1; TRBD2 matches at 11 bases. Germline-derived CDR1 and CDR2 are DFQATT and SNEGSKA (reference sequence). J gave up 4 bases and V 1 base, and 9 bases lay outside the gene matches. The CDR3 consists of 17 residues. Written as DNA, the CDR3 is TGCAGTGCTAGAGTCCTAGCGGGAGGCACACTGTACAATGAGCAGTTCTTC. Amino acid sequence: CSARVLAGGTLYNEQFF.

This clonotype showed up many times. This chain joins TRBV27 and TRBJ2-2; TRBD2 matches 9 bases. The CDR3 totals 17 residues. Germline CDR1 is MNHEY and CDR2 is SMNVEV (reference sequence). V lost 2 bases to trimming and J lost 4 bases; unmatched junction nucleotides: 8. The CDR3 sequence is CASSLRLAGVLTGELFF. The CDR3 DNA is TGTGCCAGCAGTTTACGGTTAGCGGGAGTCCTCACCGGGGAGCTGTTTTTT.

This clonotype was seen repeatedly, ten times or more. This chain joins TRBV7-2 and TRBJ2-2, with 7 bases that match TRBD2. In germline, CDR1 is SGHTA, CDR2 FQGNSA. Unmatched junction bases numbered 6, after V lost 5 bases and J lost 9 bases. CDR3 length: 13 amino acids. The CDR3 DNA reads as TGTGCCAGCAGCCCCCCGACTAGCCGGGAGCTGTTTTTT. This translates into CASSPPTSRELFF.